A selection of T cell receptor beta chains follows, all from one sample in a study of CXCR3-negative and CXCR3-positive naive CD8 T cells. From its re-call of the 5' RACE reads, TCRdb lists each CDR3 protein once, without DNA. The table lists 45,000 to 70,000 distinct CDR3 sequences, with less than 25% in the top ten. Sequencing used memory CD8+ T cells from blood. These receptors all stem from a human donor in good health. Some clones in this sample may be carry-over from other donors' samples. CDR3s include the opening cysteine and the closing phenylalanine or tryptophan.

J: TRBJ1-2; V: TRBV6-6; CDR3: CASSYSLESSYGYTF
J: TRBJ2-2; V: TRBV29-1; CDR3: CSVRVLDTGELFF
J: TRBJ2-1; V: TRBV4-2; CDR3: CASSQDPGGEQFF
J: TRBJ2-3; V: TRBV4-1; CDR3: CASSQEGDRGTDTQYF
J: TRBJ2-1; V: TRBV5-1; CDR3: CASSLGAQNNEQFF
J: TRBJ2-7; V: TRBV15; CDR3: CATSTQGASYEQYF
J: TRBJ1-1; V: TRBV5-1; CDR3: CASSFLGSEAFF
J: TRBJ1-1; V: TRBV3-1; CDR3: CASSQEAYRAVNTEAFF
J: TRBJ2-7; V: TRBV6-2/TRBV6-3; CDR3: CASSFAPGQKYEQYF
J: TRBJ1-1; V: TRBV29-1; CDR3: CSVLLNTEAFF
J: TRBJ2-1; V: TRBV11-3; CDR3: CASSLVGLAVEQFF
J: TRBJ2-7; V: TRBV27; CDR3: CASSLYPRHYEQYF
J: TRBJ2-2; V: TRBV29-1; CDR3: CSVERDISPNTGELFF
J: TRBJ1-1; V: TRBV9; CDR3: CASSSSGTGNAFF
J: TRBJ2-1; V: TRBV9; CDR3: CASSVVSGNEQFF
J: TRBJ1-2; V: TRBV29-1; CDR3: CSVEDPGVNYGYTF
J: TRBJ2-7; V: TRBV28; CDR3: CASRAGTSGGAGEQYF
J: TRBJ2-7; V: TRBV7-9; CDR3: CASSPRDRPTSYEQYF
J: TRBJ2-1; V: TRBV29-1; CDR3: CSVEDSGGTDEQFF
J: TRBJ2-5; V: TRBV30; CDR3: CAWSLATVETQYF
J: TRBJ1-5; V: TRBV28; CDR3: CATLRLGGQPQHF
J: TRBJ2-5; V: TRBV14; CDR3: CASSQGASWGNQETQYF
J: TRBJ2-7; V: TRBV5-1; CDR3: CASSWDTAEQYF
J: TRBJ2-7; V: TRBV27; CDR3: CASSFKQGVYEQYF
J: TRBJ2-2; V: TRBV24-1; CDR3: CATSNGNTGELFF
J: TRBJ1-2; V: TRBV9; CDR3: CASSATGTVLDGYTF
J: TRBJ1-5; V: TRBV7-2; CDR3: CASASPQGSQPQHF
J: TRBJ2-1; V: TRBV6-5; CDR3: CASSLTGGTYNEQFF
J: TRBJ1-1; V: TRBV6-5; CDR3: CASSLGFETGEAFF
J: TRBJ2-2; V: TRBV19; CDR3: CASFYTGELFF
J: TRBJ2-5; V: TRBV7-9; CDR3: CASNGPGQTVETQYF
J: TRBJ2-7; V: TRBV5-1; CDR3: CASSETTNEQYF
J: TRBJ1-1; V: TRBV7-9; CDR3: CASIQGADTEAFF
J: TRBJ2-1; V: TRBV7-9; CDR3: CASSSSQGTSGTTNEQFF
J: TRBJ2-1; V: TRBV7-9; CDR3: CASSSRTWPDNEQFF
J: TRBJ2-7; V: TRBV12-3/TRBV12-4; CDR3: CASSLTDHYEQYF
J: TRBJ2-1; V: TRBV10-3; CDR3: CAISDYFRLGNEQFF